Listed here are 14 T cell receptor beta chains from one sample, sequenced in a study of blood T cell repertoires in COVID-19. Using immunoSEQ multiplex PCR, the repertoire was profiled, and TCRdb retains in-frame clones only, with some absent. The sample holds 200,000 to 300,000 clones, 75% to 90% seen once. The specimen was peripheral blood. The receptors stem from a man aged 35 to 55 with acute or convalescent COVID-19.

This clone showed up just once. This chain joins TRBV7-2 and TRBJ2-7, with D maybe TRBD2 (5 bases). Germline assignment: CDR1 SGHTA and CDR2 FQGNSA. This CDR3 has 13 amino acids. Trimming shortened V by 3 bases and J by 7 bases, and 13 bases separated the two germline ends. The CDR3 DNA follows: TGTGCCAGCAGCTTCCGGGCACTAGAGGAGCAGTACTTC. Translation gives CASSFRALEEQYF.

The chain carries TRBV29-1 and TRBJ2-1; D remains ambiguous. The CDR3 is made up of 16 amino acids. Trimming removed 6 bases from V and 0 bases from J, with 18 bases in between. Germline CDR1 SQVTM, CDR2 ANQGSEA. The CDR3 sequence: CSVVAALESSYNEQFF. The CDR3 DNA sequence: TGCAGCGTCGTCGCGGCTCTAGAAAGCTCCTACAATGAGCAGTTCTTC.

This clone was found a few times. This sequence joins TRBV13 and TRBJ2-7, with D possibly matching TRBD1 (5 bases). The CDR3 is 12 residues long. Germline CDR1 and CDR2: PRHDT and FYEKMQ (reference sequence). With 2 bases removed from V and 3 bases from J, the gap between germline ends came to 5 bases. Here the CDR3 reads CASSLRGYEQYF. In DNA form, the CDR3 reads TGTGCCAGCAGCTTAAGGGGCTACGAGCAGTACTTC. The variable domain in full, completed from reference TRBV13 and TRBJ2-7, reads AAGVIQSPRHLIKEKRETATLKCYPIPRHDTVYWYQQGPGQDPQFLISFYEKMQSDKGSIPDRFSAQQFSDYHSELNMSSLELGDSALYFCASSLRGYEQYFGPGTRLTVT.

This clone was detected only once. The J gene is TRBJ1-1, the V gene TRBV7-2; 10 bases are shared with TRBD1. V lost 1 base to trimming and J lost 0 bases; unmatched junction nucleotides: 2. Germline V gives CDR1 SGHTA, CDR2 FQGNSA. The CDR3 totals 16 residues. The CDR3 is CASSLVGTGVNTEAFF. The DNA of the CDR3 is TGTGCCAGCAGCTTAGTAGGGACAGGGGTGAACACTGAAGCTTTCTTT.

This clone was observed a single time. J is TRBJ2-6 and V is TRBV6-5; D remains unclear. CDR1 is MNHEY, CDR2 SVGAGI, per germline. V was trimmed by 5 bases and J by 0 bases, leaving 8 bases between them. The CDR3 totals 15 residues. The CDR3 here is CASSHLSSGANVLTF. The CDR3, as DNA: TGTGCCAGCAGTCACTTGAGCTCTGGGGCCAACGTCCTGACTTTC.

A note on this clone: One end of the junction varies from germline; a read error may be responsible. The V and J genes are TRBV3-1 (or the pseudogene TRBV3-2) and TRBJ2-6, with 12 bases aligning to TRBD2. This CDR3 comprises 14 residues. In germline, CDR1 is LGHDT, CDR2 YNNKEL (reference sequence). In nucleotides, the CDR3 is TGTGCCAGCAGCCAAGATTCTAGCGGGAGGGCCGAGATCTTC. Protein sequence: CASSQDSSGRAEIF.

The chain has TRBV6-5 and TRBJ1-2; D not certain. Germline CDR1 and CDR2: MNHEY and SVGAGI. Trimming shortened V by 6 bases and J by 4 bases, and 15 bases separated the two germline ends. The CDR3 covers 14 residues. This chain's CDR3 is CASREPGVRYGYTF. The CDR3 region has the DNA TGTGCCAGCAGAGAGCCCGGGGTCCGCTATGGCTACACCTTC.

This clone was recorded only once. The chain uses TRBV2 and TRBJ1-1; TRBD1 is a possible D gene (5 bases). The CDR3 length is 13 residues. Germline CDR1 SNHLY, CDR2 FYNNEI. V was clipped by 4 bases and J by 3 bases, with 9 bases between them. This chain's CDR3 is CASSGEGDTEAFF. For the CDR3, the DNA is TGTGCCAGCAGTGGCGAAGGGGACACTGAAGCTTTCTTT.

The chain employs TRBV5-6 and TRBJ1-2, with 8 bases lining up with TRBD1. V was pared by 0 bases and J by 1 base, with 5 bases of the junction left unmatched. This CDR3 spans 16 amino acids. Germline lookup yields CDR1 SGHDT and CDR2 YYEEEE. Written as DNA, the CDR3 is TGTGCCAGCAGCTTGGAGACAGGGGATGGTAACTATGGCTACACCTTC. It yields the protein CASSLETGDGNYGYTF.

The rearrangement links TRBV24-1 to TRBJ2-5; D is possibly TRBD2 (5 bases). The CDR3 runs to 11 residues. The V gene lost 12 bases and the J gene lost 2 bases, with 9 bases spanning the gap. Germline V lookup: CDR1 KGHDR, CDR2 SFDVKD. CDR3 residues: CAAGGQETQYF. The DNA for the CDR3 is TGTGCCGCGGGTGGGCAAGAGACCCAGTACTTC.

The chain has TRBV2 and TRBJ2-2; TRBD2 matches at 8 bases. The CDR3 has 16 residues. The trim removed 3 bases at V and 4 bases at J, leaving 7 bases unmatched. Per germline, CDR1 SNHLY and CDR2 FYNNEI. CDR3 nucleotide sequence: TGTGCCAGCAGTGATGGAGCGGGAGTCGTCACCGGGGAGCTGTTTTTT. It encodes CASSDGAGVVTGELFF.

This rearrangement joins TRBV7-3 to TRBJ2-3; 7 nucleotides line up with TRBD2. This CDR3 comprises 15 residues. Germline values: CDR1 SGHTA, CDR2 FQGTGA. Germline trimming cut 4 bases from V and 10 bases from J; bases unmatched to any gene: 14. CDR3 sequence: CASSSYSGTTEPQYF. CDR3 bases: TGTGCCAGCAGCTCTTACTCCGGGACTACAGAGCCGCAGTATTTT. The complete variable domain, with remaining parts taken from reference TRBV7-3 and TRBJ2-3, reads GAGVSQTPSNKVTEKGKYVELRCDPISGHTALYWYRQSLGQGPEFLIYFQGTGAADDSGLPNDRFFAVRPEGSVSTLKIQRTERGDSAVYLCASSSYSGTTEPQYFGPGTRLTVL.

This clone came up once. This chain connects TRBV4-1 to TRBJ2-5; 7 nucleotides agree with TRBD2. Germline V gives CDR1 MGHRA, CDR2 YSYEKL. The CDR3 has 14 residues. J was trimmed by 2 bases and V by 1 base; bases with no gene match: 1. The CDR3 protein is CASSQVGGQETQYF. The CDR3 DNA reads as TGCGCCAGCAGCCAAGTGGGGGGGCAAGAGACCCAGTACTTC.

The chain couples TRBV5-8 to TRBJ1-1; D unclear. The germline V and J ends were trimmed by 3 bases and 1 base, with 10 bases remaining between them. The CDR3 has 14 amino acids. Per the germline V gene, CDR1 is SGHTS and CDR2 is YDEGEE. The CDR3 loop is CASSYSAGNTEAFF. For the CDR3, the DNA is TGTGCCAGCAGCTATTCTGCAGGGAACACTGAAGCTTTCTTT.